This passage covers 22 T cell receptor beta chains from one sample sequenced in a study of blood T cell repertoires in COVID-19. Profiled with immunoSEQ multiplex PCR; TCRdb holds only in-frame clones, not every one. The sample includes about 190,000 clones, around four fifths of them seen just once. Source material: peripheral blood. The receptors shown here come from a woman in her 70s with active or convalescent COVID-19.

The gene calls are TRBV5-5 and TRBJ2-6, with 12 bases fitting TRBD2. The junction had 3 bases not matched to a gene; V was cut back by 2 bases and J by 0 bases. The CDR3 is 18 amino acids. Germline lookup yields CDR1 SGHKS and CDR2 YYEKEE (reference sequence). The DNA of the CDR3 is TGTGCCAGCAGCTTCGGACTAGCGGGGAACTCTGGGGCCAACGTCCTGACTTTC. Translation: CASSFGLAGNSGANVLTF.

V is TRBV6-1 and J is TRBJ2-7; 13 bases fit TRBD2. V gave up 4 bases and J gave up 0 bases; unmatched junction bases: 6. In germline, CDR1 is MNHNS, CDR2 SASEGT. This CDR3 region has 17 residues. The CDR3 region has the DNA TGTGCCAGCAGTGTCCCGGGACTAGCGGGAAGCTCCTACGAGCAGTACTTC. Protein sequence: CASSVPGLAGSSYEQYF.

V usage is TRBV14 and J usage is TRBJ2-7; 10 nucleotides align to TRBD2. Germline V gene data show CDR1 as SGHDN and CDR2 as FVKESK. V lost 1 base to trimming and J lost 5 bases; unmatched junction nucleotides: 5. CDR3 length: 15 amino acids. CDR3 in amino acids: CASSQVSGRAHEQYF. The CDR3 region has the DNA TGTGCCAGCAGCCAAGTGAGCGGGAGGGCCCACGAGCAGTACTTC.

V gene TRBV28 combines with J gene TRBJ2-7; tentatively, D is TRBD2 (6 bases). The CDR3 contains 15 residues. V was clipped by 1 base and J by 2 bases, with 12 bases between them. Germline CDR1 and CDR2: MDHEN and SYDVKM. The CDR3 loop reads CASSLYRGTTYEQYF. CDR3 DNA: TGTGCCAGCAGTTTATATCGGGGGACCACCTACGAGCAGTACTTC.

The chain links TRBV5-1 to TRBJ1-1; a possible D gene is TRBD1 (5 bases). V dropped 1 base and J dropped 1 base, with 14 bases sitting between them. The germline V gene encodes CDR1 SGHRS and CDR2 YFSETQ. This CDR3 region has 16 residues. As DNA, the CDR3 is TGCGCCAGCAGCTTGTGGGGGGGACGGACGAACACTGAAGCTTTCTTT. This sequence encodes CASSLWGGRTNTEAFF.

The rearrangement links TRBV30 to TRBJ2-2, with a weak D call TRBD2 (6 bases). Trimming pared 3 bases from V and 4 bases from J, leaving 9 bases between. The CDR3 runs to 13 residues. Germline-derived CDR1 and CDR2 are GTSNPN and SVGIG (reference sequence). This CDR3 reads CAWSLTSTGELFF. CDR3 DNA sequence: TGTGCCTGGAGCCTGACTAGCACCGGGGAGCTGTTTTTT.

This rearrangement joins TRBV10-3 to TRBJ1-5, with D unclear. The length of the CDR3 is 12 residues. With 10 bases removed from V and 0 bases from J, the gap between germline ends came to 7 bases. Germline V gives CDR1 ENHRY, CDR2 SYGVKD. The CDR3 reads CASGNSNQPQHF. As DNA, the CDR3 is TGTGCCAGCGGAAATAGCAATCAGCCCCAGCATTTT.

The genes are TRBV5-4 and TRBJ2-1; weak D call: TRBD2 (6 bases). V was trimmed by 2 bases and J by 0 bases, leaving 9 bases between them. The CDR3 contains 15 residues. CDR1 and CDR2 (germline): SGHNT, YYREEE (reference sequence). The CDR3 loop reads CASSFSGGSYNEQFF. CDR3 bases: TGTGCCAGCAGCTTTAGCGGAGGCTCCTACAATGAGCAGTTCTTC.

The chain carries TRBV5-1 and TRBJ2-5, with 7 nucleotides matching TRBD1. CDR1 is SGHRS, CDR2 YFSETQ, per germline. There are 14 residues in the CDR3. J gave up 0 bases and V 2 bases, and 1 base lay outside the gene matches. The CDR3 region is CASSFGTDQETQYF. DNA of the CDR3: TGCGCCAGCAGCTTCGGGACAGACCAAGAGACCCAGTACTTC.

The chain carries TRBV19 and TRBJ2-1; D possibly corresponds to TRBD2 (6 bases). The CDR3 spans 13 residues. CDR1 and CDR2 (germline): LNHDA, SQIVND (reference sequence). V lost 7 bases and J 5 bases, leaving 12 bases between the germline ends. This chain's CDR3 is CASNPGRHNEQFF. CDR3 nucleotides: TGTGCCAGTAATCCCGGGAGACACAATGAGCAGTTCTTC.

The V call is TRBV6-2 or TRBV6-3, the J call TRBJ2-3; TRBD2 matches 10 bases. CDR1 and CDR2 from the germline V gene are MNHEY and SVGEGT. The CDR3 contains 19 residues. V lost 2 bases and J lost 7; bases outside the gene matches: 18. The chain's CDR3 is CASSYPLPTSGSPGYTQYF. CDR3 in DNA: TGTGCCAGCAGTTACCCTCTGCCGACTAGCGGGTCCCCCGGGTATACGCAGTATTTT.

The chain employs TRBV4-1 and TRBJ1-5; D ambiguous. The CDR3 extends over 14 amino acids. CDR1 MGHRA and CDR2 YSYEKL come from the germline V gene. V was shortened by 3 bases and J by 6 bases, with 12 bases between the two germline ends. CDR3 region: CASSHFNLGQPQHF. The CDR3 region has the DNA TGCGCCAGCAGCCATTTCAACCTAGGTCAGCCCCAGCATTTT.

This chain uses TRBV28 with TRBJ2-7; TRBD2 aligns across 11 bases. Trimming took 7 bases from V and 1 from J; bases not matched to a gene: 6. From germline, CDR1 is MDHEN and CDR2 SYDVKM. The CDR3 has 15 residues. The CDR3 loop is CASNPIAGGSYEQYF. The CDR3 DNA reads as TGTGCCAGCAATCCCATAGCGGGAGGGTCCTACGAGCAGTACTTC. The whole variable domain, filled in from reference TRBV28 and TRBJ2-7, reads DVKVTQSSRYLVKRTGEKVFLECVQDMDHENMFWYRQDPGLGLRLIYFSYDVKMKEKGDIPEGYSVSREKKERFSLILESASTNQTSMYLCASNPIAGGSYEQYFGPGTRLTVT.

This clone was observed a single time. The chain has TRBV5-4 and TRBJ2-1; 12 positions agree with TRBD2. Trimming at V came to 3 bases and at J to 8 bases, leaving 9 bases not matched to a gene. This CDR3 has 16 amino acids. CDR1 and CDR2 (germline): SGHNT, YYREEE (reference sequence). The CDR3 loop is CASSSTTSGRFDEQFF. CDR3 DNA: TGTGCCAGCAGCTCCACTACTAGCGGGAGGTTCGATGAGCAGTTCTTC.

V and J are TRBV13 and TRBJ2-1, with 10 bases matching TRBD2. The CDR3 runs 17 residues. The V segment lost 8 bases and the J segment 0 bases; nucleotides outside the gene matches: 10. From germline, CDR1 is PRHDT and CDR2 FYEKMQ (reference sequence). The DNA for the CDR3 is TGTGCCAGCGAAGCGGGAGGGCCGGGTAGCTCCTACAATGAGCAGTTCTTC. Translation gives CASEAGGPGSSYNEQFF.

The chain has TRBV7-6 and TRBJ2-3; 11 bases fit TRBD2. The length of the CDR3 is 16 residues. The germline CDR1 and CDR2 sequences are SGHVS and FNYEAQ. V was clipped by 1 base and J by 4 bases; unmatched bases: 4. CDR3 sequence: CASSLGGGLAADTQYF. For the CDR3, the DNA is TGTGCCAGCAGCTTAGGCGGGGGACTAGCGGCAGATACGCAGTATTTT. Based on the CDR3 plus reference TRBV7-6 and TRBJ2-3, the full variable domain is GAGVSQSPRYKVTKRGQDVALRCDPISGHVSLYWYRQALGQGPEFLTYFNYEAQQDKSGLPNDRFSAERPEGSISTLTIQRTEQRDSAMYRCASSLGGGLAADTQYFGPGTRLTVL.

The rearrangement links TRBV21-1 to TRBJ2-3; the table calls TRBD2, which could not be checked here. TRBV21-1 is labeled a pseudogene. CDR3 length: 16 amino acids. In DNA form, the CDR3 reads TGTGCCAGCAGCAAATTACCGGGATCAAGGGCAGATACGCAGTATTTT. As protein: CASSKLPGSRADTQYF.

CDR3 protein: CASSLVLAGGVDTQYF. CDR3 sequence (DNA): TGCGCCAGCAGCTTGGTTTTAGCGGGAGGGGTGGATACGCAGTATTTT. This chain connects TRBV5-1 to TRBJ2-3; 11 bases map to TRBD2. Germline CDR1 and CDR2: SGHRS and YFSETQ. This CDR3 contains 16 residues. J was trimmed by 6 bases and V by 0 bases; bases with no gene match: 6.

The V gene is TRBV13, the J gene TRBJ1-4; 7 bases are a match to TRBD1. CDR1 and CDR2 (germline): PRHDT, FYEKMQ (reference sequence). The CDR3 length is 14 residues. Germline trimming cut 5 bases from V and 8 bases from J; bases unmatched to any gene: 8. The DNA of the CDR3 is TGTGCCAGCAGCCCTCAGGGACAGCTGGAAAAACTGTTTTTT. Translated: CASSPQGQLEKLFF.

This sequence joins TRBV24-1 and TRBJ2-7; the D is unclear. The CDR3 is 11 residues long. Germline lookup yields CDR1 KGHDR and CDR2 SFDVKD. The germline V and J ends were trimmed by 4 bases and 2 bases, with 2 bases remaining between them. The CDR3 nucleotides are TGTGCCACCAGTGACACCTACGAGCAGTACTTC. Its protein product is CATSDTYEQYF.

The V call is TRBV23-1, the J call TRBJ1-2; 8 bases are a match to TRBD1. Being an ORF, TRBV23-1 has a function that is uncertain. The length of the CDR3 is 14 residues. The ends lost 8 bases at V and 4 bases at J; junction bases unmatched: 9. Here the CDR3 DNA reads TGCGCCAGCCATACACAGGGGGTGCGCTATGGCTACACCTTC. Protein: CASHTQGVRYGYTF.

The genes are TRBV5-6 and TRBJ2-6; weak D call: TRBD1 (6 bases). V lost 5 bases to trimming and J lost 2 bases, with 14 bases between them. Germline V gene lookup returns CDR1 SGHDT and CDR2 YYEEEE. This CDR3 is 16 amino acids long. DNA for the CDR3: TGTGCCAGCAGTGCCCGCGGACAGACTGGGGCCAACGTCCTGACTTTC. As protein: CASSARGQTGANVLTF.